Presented here are 18 T cell receptor beta chains from one specimen sequenced in a study of blood T cells in healthy people across ages. Then a second PCR, running about 7 to 11 cycles, was carried out with a sample-barcoded 5' primer and a J-beta primer mix. TCRdb ran MiXCR on the 5' RACE reads and lists one entry per CDR3 protein. The sample records approximately 1.5 million distinct CDR3 sequences, approximately 43% being singletons. Material: blood. The receptor set was obtained from a woman younger than 30 in good health.

V is TRBV12-3 or TRBV12-4 and J is TRBJ2-4; 9 positions agree with TRBD1. V was clipped by 6 bases and J by 4 bases; unmatched bases: 1. CDR3 length: 13 amino acids. The CDR3, as DNA: TGTGCCAGCAGGGGACAGGGTAAAAACATTCAGTACTTC. Its translation is CASRGQGKNIQYF.

This clonotype was picked up a small number of times. The CDR3 protein is CSASAGAWLGTDTQYF. CDR3 nucleotide sequence: TGCAGTGCTAGTGCGGGAGCATGGCTCGGCACAGATACGCAGTATTTT. V and J are TRBV20-1 and TRBJ2-3, with TRBD2 matching over 7 bases. The V and J ends lost 3 bases and 1 base, in that order; junction bases with no gene match: 10. Germline V lookup: CDR1 DFQATT, CDR2 SNEGSKA (reference sequence). The CDR3 is 16 amino acids.

The chain couples TRBV6-2 or TRBV6-3 to TRBJ2-7; D might be TRBD2 (5 bases). The CDR3 sequence is 13 residues long. Germline assignment: CDR1 MNHEY and CDR2 SVGEGT. V was trimmed by 9 bases and J by 2 bases, leaving 14 bases between them. In DNA form, the CDR3 reads TGTGCCAGTGACGAGGGATTCCCCTACGAGCAGTACTTC. Its translation is CASDEGFPYEQYF.

This clonotype was observed a handful of times. The V call is TRBV29-1, the J call TRBJ2-1, with 10 positions matching TRBD2. J gave up 9 bases and V 2 bases, and 10 bases lay outside the gene matches. Looked up from germline, CDR1 is SQVTM and CDR2 is ANQGSEA. This CDR3 is built from 15 residues. The CDR3 DNA reads TGCAGCGTTGAAAGGCTAGCGGGAGCTACGGGTGAGCAGTTCTTC. Its translation is CSVERLAGATGEQFF.

The chain employs TRBV27 and TRBJ2-7; D possibly corresponds to TRBD2 (5 bases). This CDR3 has 15 amino acids. Germline assignment: CDR1 MNHEY and CDR2 SMNVEV (reference sequence). Trimming shortened V by 0 bases and J by 0 bases, and 9 bases separated the two germline ends. For the CDR3, the DNA is TGTGCCAGCAGTTTATCCGGGGTCCTCTCCTACGAGCAGTACTTC. It translates to CASSLSGVLSYEQYF.

With respect to this clonotype: The germline gene is not matched at one end of the junction; a read error may be the cause. The chain joins TRBV5-1 to TRBJ1-2; the D gene is possibly TRBD1 (6 bases). This CDR3 is 14 amino acids long. The V gene's germline CDR1 is SGHRS and CDR2 YFSETQ. CDR3 sequence: CTSSFRDKKRSYTF. CDR3 DNA sequence: TGCACCAGCAGCTTCCGGGACAAAAAACGGAGCTACACCTTC.

The chain has TRBV20-1 and TRBJ2-7; 7 nucleotides agree with TRBD2. From germline, CDR1 is DFQATT and CDR2 SNEGSKA (reference sequence). The CDR3 runs to 16 residues. J was trimmed by 7 bases and V by 2 bases; bases with no gene match: 17. Here the CDR3 reads CSARSRLAEGYNEQYF. CDR3 in DNA: TGCAGTGCTAGATCCAGACTAGCAGAGGGTTACAATGAGCAGTACTTC.

This clonotype was observed a few times. The chain joins TRBV4-2 to TRBJ1-1; D remains unclear. Germline assignment: CDR1 LGHNA and CDR2 YNFKEQ. This CDR3 is 14 amino acids long. Deletions cut 0 bases from V and 1 base from J, with 6 bases between. In DNA, the CDR3 is TGTGCCAGCAGCCAAGAGTACAGGAACACTGAAGCTTTCTTT. Residues: CASSQEYRNTEAFF.

CDR3 bases: TGTGCCAGCAGCTCACCAAATAATTCACCCCTCCACTTT. Its translation is CASSSPNNSPLHF. The chain uses TRBV7-2 and TRBJ1-6; D is uncertain. Per the germline V gene, CDR1 is SGHTA and CDR2 is FQGNSA. The CDR3 is 13 residues long. V shed 4 bases and J shed 5 bases, with 6 bases lying between them.

The rearrangement links TRBV7-9 to TRBJ2-7; TRBD2 matches 8 bases. V was pared by 0 bases and J by 3 bases, with 4 bases of the junction left unmatched. The germline gives CDR1 SEHNR, CDR2 FQNEAQ (reference sequence). The CDR3 consists of 15 residues. CDR3 residues: CASSLAQRGLYEQYF. In nucleotides, the CDR3 is TGTGCCAGCAGCTTAGCACAGCGGGGGCTCTACGAGCAGTACTTC.

This clonotype was detected ten times or more. One junction end does not reproduce the germline sequence, and a read error may be involved. The chain has TRBV4-2 and TRBJ2-1; D uncertain. Germline V gives CDR1 LGHNA, CDR2 YNFKEQ. There are 13 residues in the CDR3. The CDR3 is CASSQDLVNEQFF. The DNA of the CDR3 is TGCGCCAGCAGCCAAGATCTGGTCAATGAGCAGTTCTTC.

In its sample, this clonotype was seen a few times. The gene calls are TRBV5-1 and TRBJ1-1; 7 bases agree with TRBD1. Germline CDR1 SGHRS, CDR2 YFSETQ. The J segment lost 5 bases and the V segment lost 5 bases, leaving 3 bases of the junction unmatched. The CDR3 sequence is 12 residues long. The CDR3 nucleotides read TGCGCCAGCAGGTCGGGACAGACTGAAGCTTTCTTT. This translates into CASRSGQTEAFF.

This rearrangement joins TRBV12-3 or TRBV12-4 to TRBJ2-5, with TRBD2 matching 9 bases. This CDR3 spans 16 amino acids. Trimming removed 2 bases from V and 3 bases from J; junction bases left unmatched: 7. The DNA for the CDR3 is TGTGCCAGCAGTTTACTGCGGGGGGGCTTTGAAGAGACCCAGTACTTC. It yields the protein CASSLLRGGFEETQYF.

This chain connects TRBV24-1 to TRBJ2-1, with a possible D match to TRBD2 (6 bases). The CDR3 extends over 12 amino acids. The germline CDR1 and CDR2 sequences are KGHDR and SFDVKD. V lost 7 bases and J lost 8, with 11 bases in between. CDR3 sequence (DNA): TGTGCCACCAGGGAGGGTTTGGATGAGCAGTTCTTC. As protein: CATREGLDEQFF.

This rearrangement joins TRBV20-1 to TRBJ2-4, with D possibly TRBD2 on 5 matching bases. Germline lookup yields CDR1 DFQATT and CDR2 SNEGSKA (reference sequence). CDR3 length: 13 amino acids. The V and J ends lost 5 bases and 13 bases respectively, with 21 bases between them. For the CDR3, the DNA is TGCAGTGCTCCCTTCGGAGTAAGTAGGGAGCAGTACTTC. This gives the protein CSAPFGVSREQYF.

The chain combines TRBV27 with TRBJ2-7; 11 positions match TRBD2. Trimming took 7 bases from V and 2 from J; bases not matched to a gene: 19. Looked up from germline, CDR1 is MNHEY and CDR2 is SMNVEV (reference sequence). The CDR3 sequence is 19 residues long. The CDR3 reads CASTKSGLADDDWPYEQYF. The CDR3 region has the DNA TGTGCCAGCACCAAATCGGGACTAGCGGATGACGACTGGCCCTACGAGCAGTACTTC.

This clonotype was found a few times. V gene TRBV12-3 or TRBV12-4 combines with J gene TRBJ2-7; 9 positions match TRBD1. The CDR3 has 15 amino acids. The ends lost 7 bases at V and 3 bases at J; junction bases unmatched: 10. DNA of the CDR3: TGTGCCAGCATCACTGGGACAGGGAAAGGCTACGAGCAGTACTTC. It codes for CASITGTGKGYEQYF.

V and J are TRBV7-2 and TRBJ2-5; a weak D match, TRBD1 (6 bases). The V end was cut by 0 bases, the J end by 11 bases, with 22 bases between. There are 16 residues in the CDR3. The germline V gene has CDR1 SGHTA and CDR2 FQGNSA. CDR3 loop: CASSLAGQGRYNEQYF. The CDR3 region has the DNA TGTGCCAGCAGCTTAGCTGGGCAGGGGCGCTACAATGAGCAGTACTTC.